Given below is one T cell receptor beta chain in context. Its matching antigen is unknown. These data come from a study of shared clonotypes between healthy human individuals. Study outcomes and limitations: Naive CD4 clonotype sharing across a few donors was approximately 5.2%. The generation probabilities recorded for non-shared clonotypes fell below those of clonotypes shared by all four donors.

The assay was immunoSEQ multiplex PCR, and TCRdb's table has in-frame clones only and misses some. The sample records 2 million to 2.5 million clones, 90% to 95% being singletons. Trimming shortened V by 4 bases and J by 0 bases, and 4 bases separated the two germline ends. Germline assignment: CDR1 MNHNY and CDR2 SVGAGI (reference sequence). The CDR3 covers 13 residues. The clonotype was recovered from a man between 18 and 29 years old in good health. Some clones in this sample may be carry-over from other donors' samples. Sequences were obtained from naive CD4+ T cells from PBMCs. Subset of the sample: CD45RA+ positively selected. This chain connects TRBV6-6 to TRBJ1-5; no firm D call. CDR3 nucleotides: TGTGCCAGCAGTTCAGTTAGCAATCAGCCCCAGCATTTT. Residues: CASSSVSNQPQHF.